This T cell receptor (beta chain) was found in a study of T-cell memory formation after mild COVID-19. Study details: There were largely donor-specific TCR clusters.

TCR alpha and TCR beta cDNA libraries carrying sample barcodes and UMIs came from 5'RACE with constant-segment primers. TCRdb re-analysed the 5' RACE reads in MiXCR, keeping a single row per CDR3 protein. The data contain around 430,000 distinct CDR3 sequences, approximately 15% of them seen just once; the ten biggest clones take up 20% to 25%. Study observations and caveats: Within pre-infection memory, some responding clones were found, suggesting cross-reactive memory joined. Day 15 to 85 contractors were CD4/CD8 balanced; later expanders leaned CD4+.

V was clipped by 4 bases and J by 6 bases; unmatched bases: 12. The CDR3 runs to 15 residues. The germline V gene encodes CDR1 DFQATT and CDR2 SNEGSKA (reference sequence). This clonotype was counted between two and nine times. Its matching antigen is unknown. The sample taken for sequencing was PBMCs or a T cell subset sorted from them (not recorded which). The chain is built from TRBV20-1 and TRBJ2-1, with 7 bases matching TRBD2. This TCR came from a man between 18 and 29 years old who had mild COVID-19 (a few samples of this study predate the infection). Cell type and time point are not known. CDR3 amino acids: CSAKRGGTTLNEQFF. DNA for the CDR3: TGCAGTGCTAAGCGTGGGGGGACTACCCTCAATGAGCAGTTCTTC.